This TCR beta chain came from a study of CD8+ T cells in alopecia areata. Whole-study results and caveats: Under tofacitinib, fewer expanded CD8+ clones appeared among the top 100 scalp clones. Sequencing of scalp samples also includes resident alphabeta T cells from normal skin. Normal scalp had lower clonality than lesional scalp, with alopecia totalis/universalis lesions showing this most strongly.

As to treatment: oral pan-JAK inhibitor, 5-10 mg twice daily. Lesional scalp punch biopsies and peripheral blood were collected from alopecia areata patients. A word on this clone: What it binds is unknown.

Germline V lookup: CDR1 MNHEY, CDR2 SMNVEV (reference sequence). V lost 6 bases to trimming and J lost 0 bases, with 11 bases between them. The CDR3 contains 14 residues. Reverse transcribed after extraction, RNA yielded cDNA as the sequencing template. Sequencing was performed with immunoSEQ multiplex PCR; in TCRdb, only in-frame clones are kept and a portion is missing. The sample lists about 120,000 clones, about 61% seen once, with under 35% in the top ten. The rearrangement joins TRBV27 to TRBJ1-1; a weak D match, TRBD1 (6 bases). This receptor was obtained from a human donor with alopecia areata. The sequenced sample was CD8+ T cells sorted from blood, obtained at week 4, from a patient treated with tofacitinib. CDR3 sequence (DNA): TGTGCCAGCAGGCAAGGACAGATGAACACTGAAGCTTTCTTT. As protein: CASRQGQMNTEAFF.